Described below is a single T cell receptor (beta chain) sequence and its context. Its specificity is unknown. The repertoire was sequenced with immunoSEQ multiplex PCR; TCRdb's copy has only in-frame clones and lacks some. The data contain roughly 130,000 clones, about 94% of them singletons. Trimming removed 0 bases at V and 5 bases at J, with 7 bases between. Germline CDR1 is MNHEY and CDR2 is SMNVEV (reference sequence). The length of the CDR3 is 13 residues. Thymic resections from corrective heart surgery supplied the tissue. Those donating were healthy Finnish infants in corrective surgery for congenital heart defects. This specimen belongs to a study of human thymus T cells. Points from the study as a whole: Thymic and blood repertoires showed apparently biased V and J gene usage. What related research reported was that thymic repertoires overlapped highly among unrelated individuals.

Sequenced: thymus tissue. The source of this sequence is a boy younger than two with a congenital heart defect but otherwise immunologically healthy. The chain is built from TRBV27 and TRBJ1-2; tentatively, D is TRBD1 (6 bases). CDR3 DNA: TGTGCCAGCAGTTTATCGACAGGATATGGCTACACCTTC. The encoded protein is CASSLSTGYGYTF.